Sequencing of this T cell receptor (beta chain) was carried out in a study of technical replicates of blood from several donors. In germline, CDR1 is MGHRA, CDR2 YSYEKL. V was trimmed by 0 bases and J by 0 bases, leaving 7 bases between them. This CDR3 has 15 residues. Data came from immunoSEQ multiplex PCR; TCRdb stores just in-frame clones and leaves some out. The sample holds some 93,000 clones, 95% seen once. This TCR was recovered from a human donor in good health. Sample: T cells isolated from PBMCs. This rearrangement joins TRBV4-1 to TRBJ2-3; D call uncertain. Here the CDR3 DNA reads TGCGCCAGCAGCCAAGATATGCGAAGCACAGATACGCAGTATTTT. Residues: CASSQDMRSTDTQYF.